This T cell receptor (beta chain) was sequenced in a study of CD8+CD57+ T cells in acquired aplastic anemia. This clonotype has at least ten counts. TCR beta VDJ and CDR3 profiling used genomic DNA as template. TCRdb re-analysed the reads in MiXCR, keeping a single row per CDR3 protein. The table records approximately 220,000 distinct CDR3 sequences, about half of them present only once. CD8+CD57+ cell expansion had been shown by flow cytometry in patients chosen for sequencing. Sampling of blood occurred while the patients had still received no therapy. The germline gives CDR1 SGHRS, CDR2 YFSETQ. V shed 0 bases and J shed 5 bases, with 11 bases lying between them. The CDR3 is made up of 15 amino acids.

This TCR was sampled from a human donor with aplastic anemia. Specimen: sorted CD4+, CD8+, or CD8+CD57+ T cells (not recorded which) from PBMCs. The gene calls are TRBV5-1 and TRBJ2-2; maybe TRBD1 (5 bases). For the CDR3, the DNA is TGCGCCAGCAGCTTGGCGCGGCAGGGAACCGGGGAGCTGTTTTTT. This translates into CASSLARQGTGELFF.